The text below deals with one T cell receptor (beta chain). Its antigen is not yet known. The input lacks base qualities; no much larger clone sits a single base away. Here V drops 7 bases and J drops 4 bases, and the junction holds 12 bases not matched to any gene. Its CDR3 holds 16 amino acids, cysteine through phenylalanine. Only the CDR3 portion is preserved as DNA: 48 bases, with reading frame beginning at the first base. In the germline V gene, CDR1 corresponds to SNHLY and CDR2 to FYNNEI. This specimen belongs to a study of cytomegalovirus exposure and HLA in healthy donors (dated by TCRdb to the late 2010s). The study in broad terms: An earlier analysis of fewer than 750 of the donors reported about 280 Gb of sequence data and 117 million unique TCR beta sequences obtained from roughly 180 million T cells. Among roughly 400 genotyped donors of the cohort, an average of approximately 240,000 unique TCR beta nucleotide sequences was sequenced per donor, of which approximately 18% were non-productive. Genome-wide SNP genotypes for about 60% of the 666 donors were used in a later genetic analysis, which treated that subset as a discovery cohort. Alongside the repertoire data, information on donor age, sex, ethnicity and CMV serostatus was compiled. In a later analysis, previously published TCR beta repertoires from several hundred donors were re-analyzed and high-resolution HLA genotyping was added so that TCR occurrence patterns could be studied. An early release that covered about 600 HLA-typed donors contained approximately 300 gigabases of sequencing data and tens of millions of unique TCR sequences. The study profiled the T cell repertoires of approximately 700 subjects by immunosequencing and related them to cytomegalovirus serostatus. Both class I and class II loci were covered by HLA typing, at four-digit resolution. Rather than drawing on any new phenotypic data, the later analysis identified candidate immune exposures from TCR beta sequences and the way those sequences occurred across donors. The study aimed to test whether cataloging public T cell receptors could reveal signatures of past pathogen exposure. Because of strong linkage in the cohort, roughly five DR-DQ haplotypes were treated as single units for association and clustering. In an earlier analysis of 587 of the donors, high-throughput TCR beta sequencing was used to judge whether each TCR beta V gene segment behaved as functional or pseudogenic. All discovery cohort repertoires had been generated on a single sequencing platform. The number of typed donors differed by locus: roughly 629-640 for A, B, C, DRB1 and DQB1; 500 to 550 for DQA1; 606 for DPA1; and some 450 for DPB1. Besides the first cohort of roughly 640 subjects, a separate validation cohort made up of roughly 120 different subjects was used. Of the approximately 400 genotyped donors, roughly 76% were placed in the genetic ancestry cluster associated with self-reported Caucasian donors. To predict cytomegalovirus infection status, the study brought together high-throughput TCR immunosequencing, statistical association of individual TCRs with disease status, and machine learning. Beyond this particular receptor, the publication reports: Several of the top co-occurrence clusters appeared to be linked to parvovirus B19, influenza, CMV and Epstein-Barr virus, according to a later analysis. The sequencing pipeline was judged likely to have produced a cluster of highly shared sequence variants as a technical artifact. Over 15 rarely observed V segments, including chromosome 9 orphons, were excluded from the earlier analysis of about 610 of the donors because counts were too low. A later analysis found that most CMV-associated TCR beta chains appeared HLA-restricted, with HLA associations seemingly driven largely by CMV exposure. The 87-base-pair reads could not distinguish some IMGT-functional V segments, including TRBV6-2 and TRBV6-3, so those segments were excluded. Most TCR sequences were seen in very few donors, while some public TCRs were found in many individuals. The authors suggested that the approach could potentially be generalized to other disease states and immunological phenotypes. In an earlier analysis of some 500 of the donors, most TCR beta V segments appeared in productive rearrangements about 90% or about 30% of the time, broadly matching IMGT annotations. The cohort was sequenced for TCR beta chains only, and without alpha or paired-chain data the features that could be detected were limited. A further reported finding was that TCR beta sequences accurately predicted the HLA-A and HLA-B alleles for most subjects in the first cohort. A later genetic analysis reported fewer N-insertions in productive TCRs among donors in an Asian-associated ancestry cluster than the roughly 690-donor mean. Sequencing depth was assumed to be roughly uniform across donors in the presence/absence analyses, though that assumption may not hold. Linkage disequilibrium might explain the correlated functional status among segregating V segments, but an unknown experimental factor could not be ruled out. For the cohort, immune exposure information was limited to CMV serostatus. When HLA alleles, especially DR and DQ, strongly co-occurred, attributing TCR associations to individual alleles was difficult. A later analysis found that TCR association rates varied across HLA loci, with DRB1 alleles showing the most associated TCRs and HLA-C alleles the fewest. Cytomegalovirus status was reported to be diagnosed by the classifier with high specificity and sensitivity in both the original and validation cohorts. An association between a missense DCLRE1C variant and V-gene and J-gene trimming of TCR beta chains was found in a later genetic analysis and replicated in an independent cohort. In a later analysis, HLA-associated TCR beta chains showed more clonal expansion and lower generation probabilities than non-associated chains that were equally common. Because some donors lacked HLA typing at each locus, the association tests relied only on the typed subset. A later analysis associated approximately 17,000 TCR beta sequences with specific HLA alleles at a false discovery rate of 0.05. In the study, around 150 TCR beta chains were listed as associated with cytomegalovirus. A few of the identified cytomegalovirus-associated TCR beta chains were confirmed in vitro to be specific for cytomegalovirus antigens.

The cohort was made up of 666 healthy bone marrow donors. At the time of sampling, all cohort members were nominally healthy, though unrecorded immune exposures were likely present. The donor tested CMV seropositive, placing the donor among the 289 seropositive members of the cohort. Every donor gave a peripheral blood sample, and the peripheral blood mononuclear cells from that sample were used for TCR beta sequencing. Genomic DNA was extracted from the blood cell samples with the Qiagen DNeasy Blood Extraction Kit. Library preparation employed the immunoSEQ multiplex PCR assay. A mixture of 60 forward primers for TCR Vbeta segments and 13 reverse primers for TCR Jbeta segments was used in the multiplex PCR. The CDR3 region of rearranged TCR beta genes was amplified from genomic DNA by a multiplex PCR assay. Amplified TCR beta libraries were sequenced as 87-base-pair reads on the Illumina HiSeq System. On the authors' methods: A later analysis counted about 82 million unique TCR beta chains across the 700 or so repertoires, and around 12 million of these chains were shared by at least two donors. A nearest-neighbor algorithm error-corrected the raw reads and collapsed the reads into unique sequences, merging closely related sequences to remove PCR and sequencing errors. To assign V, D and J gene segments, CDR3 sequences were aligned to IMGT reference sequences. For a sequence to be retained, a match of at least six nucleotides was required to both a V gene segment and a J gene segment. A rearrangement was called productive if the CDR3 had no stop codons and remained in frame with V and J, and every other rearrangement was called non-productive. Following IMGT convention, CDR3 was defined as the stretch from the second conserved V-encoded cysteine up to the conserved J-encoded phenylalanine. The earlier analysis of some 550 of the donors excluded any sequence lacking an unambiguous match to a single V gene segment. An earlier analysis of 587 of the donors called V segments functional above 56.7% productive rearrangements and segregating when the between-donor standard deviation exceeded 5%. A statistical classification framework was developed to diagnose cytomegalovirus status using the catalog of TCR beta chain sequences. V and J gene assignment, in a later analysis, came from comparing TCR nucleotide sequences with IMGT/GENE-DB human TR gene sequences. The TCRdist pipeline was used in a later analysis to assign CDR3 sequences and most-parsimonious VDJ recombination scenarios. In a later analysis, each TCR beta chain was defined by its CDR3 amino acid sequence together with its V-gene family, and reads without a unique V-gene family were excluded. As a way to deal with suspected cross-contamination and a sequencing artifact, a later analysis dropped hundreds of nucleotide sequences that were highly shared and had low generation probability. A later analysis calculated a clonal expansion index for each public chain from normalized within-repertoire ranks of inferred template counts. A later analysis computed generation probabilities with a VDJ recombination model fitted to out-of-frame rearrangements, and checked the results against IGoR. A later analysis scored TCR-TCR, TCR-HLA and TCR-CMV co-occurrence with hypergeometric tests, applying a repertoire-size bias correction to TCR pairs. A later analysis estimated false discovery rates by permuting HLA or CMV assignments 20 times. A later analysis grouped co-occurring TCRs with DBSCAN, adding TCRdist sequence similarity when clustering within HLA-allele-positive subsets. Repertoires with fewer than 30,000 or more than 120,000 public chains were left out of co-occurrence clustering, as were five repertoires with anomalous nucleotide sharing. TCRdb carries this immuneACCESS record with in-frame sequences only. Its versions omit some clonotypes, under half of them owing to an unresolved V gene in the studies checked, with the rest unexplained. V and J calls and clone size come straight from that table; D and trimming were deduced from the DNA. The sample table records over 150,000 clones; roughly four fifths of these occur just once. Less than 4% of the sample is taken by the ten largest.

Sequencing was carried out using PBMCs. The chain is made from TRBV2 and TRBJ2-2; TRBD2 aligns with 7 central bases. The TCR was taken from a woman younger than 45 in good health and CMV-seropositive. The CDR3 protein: CASTPGRTASTGELFF. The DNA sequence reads TGTGCCAGCACCCCCGGGAGGACGGCGAGCACCGGGGAGCTGTTTTTT.